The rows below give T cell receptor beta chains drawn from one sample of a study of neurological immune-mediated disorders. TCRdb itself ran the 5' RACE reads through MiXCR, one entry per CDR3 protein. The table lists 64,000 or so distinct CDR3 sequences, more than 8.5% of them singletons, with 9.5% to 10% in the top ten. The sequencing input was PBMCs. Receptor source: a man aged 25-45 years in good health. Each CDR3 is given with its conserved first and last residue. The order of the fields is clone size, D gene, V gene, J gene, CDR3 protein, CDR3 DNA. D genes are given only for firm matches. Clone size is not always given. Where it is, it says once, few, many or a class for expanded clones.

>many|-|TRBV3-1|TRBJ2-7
CASSRGDQAGQYF
TGTGCCAGCAGCCGCGGAGATCAGGCGGGGCAGTACTTC
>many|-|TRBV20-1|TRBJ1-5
CSAIPGPNQPQHF
TGCAGTGCCATCCCAGGTCCCAATCAGCCCCAGCATTTT
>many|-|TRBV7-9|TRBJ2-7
CASSYRESSYEQYF
TGTGCCAGCAGCTATAGGGAAAGCTCCTACGAGCAGTACTTC
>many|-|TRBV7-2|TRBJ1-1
CASSLETENTEAFF
TGTGCCAGCAGCTTAGAGACAGAGAACACTGAAGCTTTCTTT
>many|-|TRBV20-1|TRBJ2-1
CSALNPGLRAYNEQFF
TGCAGTGCACTGAATCCCGGACTCCGGGCTTACAATGAGCAGTTCTTC
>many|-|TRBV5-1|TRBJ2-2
CASRELAALEGELFF
TGCGCCAGCAGGGAACTAGCAGCCTTGGAGGGGGAGCTGTTTTTT
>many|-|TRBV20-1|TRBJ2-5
CSAPPWQGSRETQYF
TGCAGTGCTCCCCCATGGCAGGGGAGTCGAGAGACCCAGTACTTC
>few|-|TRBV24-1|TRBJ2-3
CATSVSGSTDTQYF
TGTGCCACCAGTGTGAGCGGGAGCACAGATACGCAGTATTTT
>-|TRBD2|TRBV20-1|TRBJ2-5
CSARDRGVGTSGSGETQYF
TGCAGTGCTAGAGATAGGGGGGTAGGGACTAGCGGGAGTGGAGAGACCCAGTACTTC
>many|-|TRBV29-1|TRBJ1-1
CSVAQPRETEAFF
TGCAGCGTCGCCCAGCCCAGGGAAACTGAAGCTTTCTTT
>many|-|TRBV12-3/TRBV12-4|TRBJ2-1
CASSLGTYNEQFF
TGTGCCAGCAGTTTGGGGACCTACAATGAGCAGTTCTTC
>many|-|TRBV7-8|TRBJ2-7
CASSLALARGGVLGFYEQYF
TGTGCCAGCAGCTTAGCGCTGGCCAGGGGGGGCGTTTTGGGATTTTACGAGCAGTACTTC
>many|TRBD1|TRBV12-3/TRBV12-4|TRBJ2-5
CASRRQGETQYF
TGTGCCAGCAGGCGACAGGGGGAGACCCAGTACTTC
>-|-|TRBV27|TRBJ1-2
CASSSRHGNYGYSF
TGTGCCAGCAGTTCCCGGCACGGAAACTATGGCTACTCCTTC
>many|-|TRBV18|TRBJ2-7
CASSPPSSGNEQYF
TGTGCCAGCTCACCACCTTCCAGCGGCAACGAGCAGTACTTC
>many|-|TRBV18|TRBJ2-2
CASSPLPAANTGELFF
TGTGCCAGCTCACCACTTCCCGCGGCGAACACCGGGGAGCTGTTTTTT
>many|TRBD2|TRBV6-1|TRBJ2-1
CASSDWGLAEYNEQFF
TGTGCCAGCAGTGATTGGGGACTAGCGGAATACAATGAGCAGTTCTTC
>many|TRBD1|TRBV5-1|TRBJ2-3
CASSSGQGADTQYF
TGCGCCAGCAGCTCCGGACAGGGGGCAGATACGCAGTATTTT
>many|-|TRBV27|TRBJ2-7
CASSLRETYEQYF
TGTGCCAGCAGTTTACGAGAGACCTACGAGCAGTACTTC
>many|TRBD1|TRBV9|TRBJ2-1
CASSDPGTGMGNEQFF
TGTGCCAGCAGCGACCCCGGGACAGGGATGGGCAATGAGCAGTTCTTC
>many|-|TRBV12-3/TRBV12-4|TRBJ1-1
CASSFPGQNTEAFF
TGTGCCAGCAGTTTCCCGGGACAGAACACTGAAGCTTTCTTT
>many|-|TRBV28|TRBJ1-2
CASSPLGGNYGYTF
TGTGCCAGCAGTCCCTTAGGGGGTAACTATGGCTACACCTTC
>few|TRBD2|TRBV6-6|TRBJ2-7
CASSYLAPGGYEQYF
TGTGCCAGCAGTTATCTGGCCCCGGGGGGCTACGAGCAGTACTTC
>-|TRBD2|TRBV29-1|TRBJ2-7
CSVPGLAGEAYEQYF
TGCAGCGTACCGGGACTAGCGGGAGAGGCCTACGAGCAGTACTTC
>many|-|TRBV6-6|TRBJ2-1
CASSYSGSRSYNEQFF
TGTGCCAGCAGTTACTCGGGCTCGAGGTCCTACAATGAGCAGTTCTTC
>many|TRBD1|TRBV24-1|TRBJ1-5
CATSDSEPGQGGLDSNQPQHF
TGTGCCACCAGTGATTCTGAACCGGGACAGGGAGGATTAGATAGCAATCAGCCCCAGCATTTT